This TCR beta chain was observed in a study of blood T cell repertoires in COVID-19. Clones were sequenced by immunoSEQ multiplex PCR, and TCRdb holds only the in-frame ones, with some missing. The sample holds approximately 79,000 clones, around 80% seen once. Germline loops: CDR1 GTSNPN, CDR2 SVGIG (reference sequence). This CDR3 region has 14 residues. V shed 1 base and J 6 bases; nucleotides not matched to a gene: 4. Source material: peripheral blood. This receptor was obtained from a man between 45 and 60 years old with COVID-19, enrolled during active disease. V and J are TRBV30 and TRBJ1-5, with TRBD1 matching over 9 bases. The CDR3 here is CAWSEDRGFQPQHF. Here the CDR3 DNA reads TGTGCCTGGAGTGAAGACAGGGGGTTTCAGCCCCAGCATTTT.